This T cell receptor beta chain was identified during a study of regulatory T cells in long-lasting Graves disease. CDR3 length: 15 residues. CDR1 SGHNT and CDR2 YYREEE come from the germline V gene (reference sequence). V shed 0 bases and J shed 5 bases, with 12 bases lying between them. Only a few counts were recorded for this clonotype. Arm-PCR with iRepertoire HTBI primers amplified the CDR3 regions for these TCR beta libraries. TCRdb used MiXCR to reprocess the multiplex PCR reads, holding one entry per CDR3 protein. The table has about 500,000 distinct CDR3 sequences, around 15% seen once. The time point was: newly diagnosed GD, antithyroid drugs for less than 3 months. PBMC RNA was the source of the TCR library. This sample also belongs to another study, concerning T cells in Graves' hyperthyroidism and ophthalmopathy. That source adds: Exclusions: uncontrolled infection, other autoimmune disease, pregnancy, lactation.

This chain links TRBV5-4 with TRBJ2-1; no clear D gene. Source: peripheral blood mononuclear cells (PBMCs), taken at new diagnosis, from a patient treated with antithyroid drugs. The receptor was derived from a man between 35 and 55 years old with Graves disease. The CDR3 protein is CASSLEPARNNEQFF. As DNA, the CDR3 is TGTGCCAGCAGCTTGGAGCCGGCCAGGAACAATGAGCAGTTCTTC.